These 23 T cell receptor beta chains share one sample of origin, sequenced in a study of control samples from healthy donors and cancer patients. Sequenced by immunoSEQ multiplex PCR; TCRdb stores in-frame clones only, minus some. Of some 120,000 clones in the sample, around nine tenths were seen once. The specimen was blood. The origin of the receptors is a man in his forties or fifties in good health.

The chain employs TRBV7-2 and TRBJ2-5, with TRBD2 as a possible D gene (5 bases). The germline CDR1 and CDR2 sequences are SGHTA and FQGNSA. V lost 1 base to trimming and J lost 2 bases, with 17 bases between them. The CDR3 extends over 17 amino acids. CDR3 in DNA: TGTGCCAGCAGCTTAGGAATTCTAGCCTTTTTACAAGAGACCCAGTACTTC. It specifies CASSLGILAFLQETQYF.

CDR3 nucleotides: TGTGCCAGTAGTAAGGGGAGCTCCTACAATGAGCAGTTCTTC. This sequence encodes CASSKGSSYNEQFF. The rearrangement joins TRBV19 to TRBJ2-1; D assignment may be TRBD1 or TRBD2 (5 bases each). The CDR3 is 14 amino acids. Per the germline V gene, CDR1 is LNHDA and CDR2 is SQIVND (reference sequence). Trimming took 4 bases from V and 0 from J, leaving 7 bases between them.

V usage is TRBV7-2 and J usage is TRBJ2-1; TRBD1 is a possible D gene (5 bases). V lost 0 bases, J lost 4 bases, and 7 bases lay in between. Germline V gene sequence: CDR1 SGHTA, CDR2 FQGNSA. CDR3 size: 14 residues. The CDR3 DNA sequence: TGTGCCAGCAGCTTAGCGTCAGGGTACAATGAGCAGTTCTTC. It encodes CASSLASGYNEQFF.

This chain joins TRBV18 and TRBJ1-2, with D tentatively TRBD1 (5 bases). The CDR3 totals 15 residues. The germline V gene encodes CDR1 KGHSH and CDR2 LQKENI. Trimming pared 1 base from V and 0 bases from J, leaving 9 bases between. CDR3 in amino acids: CASSPRAGTNYGYTF. CDR3 sequence (DNA): TGTGCCAGCTCACCACGGGCAGGGACTAACTATGGCTACACCTTC.

The V call is TRBV7-7, the J call TRBJ2-7; a possible D gene is TRBD1 (6 bases). V lost 1 base to trimming and J lost 6 bases, with 13 bases between them. The CDR3 totals 14 residues. Germline V gene lookup returns CDR1 SSHAT and CDR2 FNYEAQ (reference sequence). CDR3 amino acids: CASSLGGRGTEQYF. The CDR3, as DNA: TGTGCCAGCAGCTTAGGGGGCAGGGGAACCGAGCAGTACTTC.

The V call is TRBV7-6, the J call TRBJ2-5, with D hard to call. V was clipped by 5 bases and J by 5 bases, with 27 bases between them. The V gene's germline CDR1 is SGHVS and CDR2 FNYEAQ. The CDR3 sequence is 18 residues long. CDR3 protein: CASSPTPRLLALRETQYF. The CDR3 DNA follows: TGTGCCAGCAGCCCGACGCCCCGGCTCTTGGCCCTAAGGGAGACCCAGTACTTC.

A single count supports this clone. The rearrangement links TRBV6-6 to TRBJ1-6, with a tentative D call TRBD1 (6 bases). The V end was cut by 8 bases, the J end by 10 bases, with 18 bases between. Germline CDR1 reads MNHNY; CDR2 reads SVGAGI (reference sequence). This CDR3 spans 14 amino acids. CDR3 loop: CASYNGGRGSPLHF. The CDR3 DNA follows: TGTGCCAGCTATAACGGGGGGAGGGGGTCACCCCTCCACTTT.

The table lists this clone with a count of one. The V call is TRBV7-2, the J call TRBJ1-4; D may be TRBD1 (5 bases). CDR3 length: 14 amino acids. V lost 5 bases and J 6 bases, leaving 13 bases between the germline ends. Germline CDR1 is SGHTA and CDR2 is FQGNSA. The DNA of the CDR3 is TGTGCCAGCAGCCTCTGGGGGAACGATGAAAAACTGTTTTTT. It yields the protein CASSLWGNDEKLFF.

The rearrangement joins TRBV13 to TRBJ2-3, with 9 bases that match TRBD1. V lost 5 bases to trimming and J lost 1 base; unmatched junction nucleotides: 4. The germline V gene encodes CDR1 PRHDT and CDR2 FYEKMQ (reference sequence). This CDR3 contains 15 residues. The CDR3: CASSRRQGGTDTQYF. CDR3 coding DNA: TGTGCCAGCAGCCGGAGACAGGGGGGCACAGATACGCAGTATTTT.

This chain uses TRBV7-8 with TRBJ1-5; maybe TRBD1 (6 bases). Germline CDR1 and CDR2: SGHVS and FQNEAQ. The length of the CDR3 is 13 residues. The V end was cut by 5 bases, the J end by 5 bases, with 10 bases between. CDR3 coding DNA: TGTGCCAGCAGCCAACAGGGAGATCAGCCCCAGCATTTT. Translation: CASSQQGDQPQHF.

The chain uses TRBV4-2 and TRBJ1-2; 8 bases align to TRBD1. Trimming cost V 4 bases and J 3 bases; bases outside gene matches: 10. Germline V lookup: CDR1 LGHNA, CDR2 YNFKEQ. This CDR3 is 16 amino acids long. CDR3: CASSLPGQVFDYGYTF. The CDR3 DNA follows: TGTGCCAGCAGCCTCCCGGGACAGGTATTTGACTATGGCTACACCTTC.

This clone showed up just a few times. The chain links TRBV24-1 to TRBJ1-4, with D uncertain. CDR1 KGHDR and CDR2 SFDVKD come from the germline V gene. Trimming took off 4 bases at V and 0 bases at J, with 5 bases between the two ends. This CDR3 has 14 residues. The DNA for the CDR3 is TGTGCCACCAGTGAGCCGGCAACTAATGAAAAACTGTTTTTT. It specifies CATSEPATNEKLFF.

The chain employs TRBV11-1 and TRBJ1-6, with 7 positions matching TRBD1. Germline CDR1 reads SGHAT; CDR2 reads FQDESV (reference sequence). The CDR3 totals 16 residues. V was pared by 4 bases and J by 6 bases, with 9 bases of the junction left unmatched. The CDR3 here is CASSYHSGTANSPLHF. CDR3 bases: TGTGCCAGCAGCTACCACTCCGGGACAGCTAATTCACCCCTCCACTTT.

The chain combines TRBV4-3 with TRBJ2-7; TRBD1 or TRBD2 may be the D gene (5 bases each). V was shortened by 0 bases and J by 0 bases, with 12 bases between the two germline ends. This CDR3 comprises 16 residues. In germline, CDR1 is LGHNA, CDR2 YSLEER. The CDR3 is CASSQDYPGPSYEQYF. As DNA, the CDR3 is TGCGCCAGCAGCCAAGACTACCCGGGACCCTCCTACGAGCAGTACTTC.

The chain links TRBV2 to TRBJ2-3, with a weak D call TRBD1 (5 bases). V was shortened by 4 bases and J by 0 bases, with 8 bases between the two germline ends. The CDR3 runs 14 residues. Per the germline V gene, CDR1 is SNHLY and CDR2 is FYNNEI. The CDR3 spells CASSGRVSTDTQYF. As DNA, the CDR3 is TGTGCCAGCAGTGGCAGGGTTAGCACAGATACGCAGTATTTT.

The V call is TRBV2, the J call TRBJ1-1, with TRBD1 matching 7 bases. CDR1 and CDR2 from the germline V gene are SNHLY and FYNNEI. This CDR3 contains 14 residues. The ends lost 5 bases at V and 1 base at J; junction bases unmatched: 4. CDR3 sequence reads: CASSRTGTNTEAFF. The CDR3 region has the DNA TGTGCCAGCAGTCGGACAGGAACGAACACTGAAGCTTTCTTT.

In the case of this clone: Distinct nucleotide sequences in the sample also encode this CDR3. The CDR3 is CASSPNLGSKGDTQYF. The CDR3 bases are TGTGCCAGCTCACCAAATTTAGGATCAAAAGGGGATACGCAGTATTTT. J is TRBJ2-3 and V is TRBV18; D ambiguous. This CDR3 spans 16 amino acids. The germline V and J ends were trimmed by 2 bases and 6 bases, with 18 bases remaining between them. Germline V gene data show CDR1 as KGHSH and CDR2 as LQKENI.

This clone appeared a single time. This sequence joins TRBV24-1 and TRBJ2-3; no clear D. The CDR3 length is 13 residues. Germline values: CDR1 KGHDR, CDR2 SFDVKD. Trimming removed 2 bases from V and 6 bases from J, with 8 bases in between. The CDR3, as DNA: TGTGCCACCAGTGATTCTACCCCCGATACGCAGTATTTT. It yields the protein CATSDSTPDTQYF.

The chain has TRBV7-2 and TRBJ1-2; D is undetermined. Germline CDR1 SGHTA, CDR2 FQGNSA. Trimming removed 5 bases at V and 3 bases at J, with 7 bases between. The CDR3 sequence is 12 residues long. CDR3 residues: CASSDGDYGYTF. As DNA, the CDR3 is TGTGCCAGCAGCGACGGAGACTATGGCTACACCTTC.

The chain employs TRBV27 and TRBJ2-2, with TRBD1 as a possible D gene (6 bases). Germline V gives CDR1 MNHEY, CDR2 SMNVEV (reference sequence). The length of the CDR3 is 17 residues. V lost 4 bases and J lost 2, with 17 bases in between. The CDR3 protein is CASSWGPGALNTGELFF. The CDR3 DNA sequence: TGTGCCAGCAGTTGGGGTCCAGGGGCCCTTAACACCGGGGAGCTGTTTTTT.

V and J are TRBV6-1 and TRBJ2-1; D unresolved. Germline CDR1 and CDR2: MNHNS and SASEGT. The CDR3 contains 14 residues. Deletions cut 3 bases from V and 2 bases from J, with 8 bases between. The CDR3 spells CASSDGQPYNEQFF. The CDR3 nucleotides read TGTGCCAGCAGTGATGGGCAGCCCTACAATGAGCAGTTCTTC.

This clone was detected once. This CDR3 fails to terminate in the conserved phenylalanine or tryptophan, so it likely reflects a read error. The chain couples TRBV5-1 to TRBJ1-1; TRBD1 matches at 7 bases. This CDR3 is built from 14 residues. Germline V CDR1 and CDR2: SGHRS, YFSETQ. V trimming: 4 bases; J trimming: 6 bases; junction bases outside the gene matches: 9. The CDR3 loop reads CASSRDSQLPEAFS. The DNA of the CDR3 is TGCGCCAGCAGCAGGGACAGCCAACTCCCTGAAGCTTTCTCT.

V and J are TRBV25-1 and TRBJ1-5; D uncertain. Trimming took 1 base from V and 8 from J, leaving 12 bases between them. The CDR3 has 14 amino acids. Germline V gives CDR1 MGHDK, CDR2 SYGVNS. CDR3 bases: TGTGCCAGCAGTGAATTCGGCGAGCTGGAGCCCCAGCATTTT. Its protein is CASSEFGELEPQHF.